This TCR beta chain appears in the sequencing data of a study of shared clonotypes between healthy human individuals. The CDR3 covers 14 residues. The germline V gene has CDR1 MNHNS and CDR2 SASEGT. V lost 6 bases and J lost 3, with 15 bases in between. CD8 cells regarded as naive lacked CD45RO, were positively chosen for CCR7, and omitted terminally differentiated effector memory CD45RA+ cells. Clones were sequenced by immunoSEQ multiplex PCR, and TCRdb holds only the in-frame ones, with some missing. The sample holds 600,000 or so clones, roughly 98% seen once. The source of this sequence is a young man in good health. V gene TRBV6-1 combines with J gene TRBJ2-7; D gene uncertain. Material: naive CD8+ T cells sorted from blood. CDR3 residues: CASRIDKAYYEQYF. CDR3 DNA sequence: TGTGCCAGCAGGATCGACAAAGCCTACTACGAGCAGTACTTC.